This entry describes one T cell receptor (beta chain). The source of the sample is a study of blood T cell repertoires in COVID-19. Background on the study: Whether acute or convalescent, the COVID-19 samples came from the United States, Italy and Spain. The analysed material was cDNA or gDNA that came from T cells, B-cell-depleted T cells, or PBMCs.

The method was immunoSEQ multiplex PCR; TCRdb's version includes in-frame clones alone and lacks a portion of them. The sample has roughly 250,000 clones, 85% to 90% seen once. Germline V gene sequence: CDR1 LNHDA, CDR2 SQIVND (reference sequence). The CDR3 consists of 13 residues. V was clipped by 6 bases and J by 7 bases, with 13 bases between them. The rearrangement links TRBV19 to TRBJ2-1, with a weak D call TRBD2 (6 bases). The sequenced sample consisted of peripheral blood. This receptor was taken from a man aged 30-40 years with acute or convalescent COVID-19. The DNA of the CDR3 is TGTGCCAGTAGCCGGGACTCCGTGAATGAGCAGTTCTTC. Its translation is CASSRDSVNEQFF.